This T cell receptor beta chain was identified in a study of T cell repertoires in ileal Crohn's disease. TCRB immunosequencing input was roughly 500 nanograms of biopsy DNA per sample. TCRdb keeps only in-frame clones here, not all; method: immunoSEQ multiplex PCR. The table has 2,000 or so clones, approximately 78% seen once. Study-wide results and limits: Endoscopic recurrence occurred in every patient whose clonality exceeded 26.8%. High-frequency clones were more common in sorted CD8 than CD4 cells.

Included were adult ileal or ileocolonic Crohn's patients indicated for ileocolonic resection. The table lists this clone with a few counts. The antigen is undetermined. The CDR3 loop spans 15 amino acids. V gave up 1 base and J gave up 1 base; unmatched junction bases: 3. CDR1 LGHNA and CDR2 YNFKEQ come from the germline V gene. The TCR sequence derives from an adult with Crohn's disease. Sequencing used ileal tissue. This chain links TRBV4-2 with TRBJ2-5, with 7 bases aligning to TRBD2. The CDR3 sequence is CASSQGTSVQETQYF. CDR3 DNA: TGTGCCAGCAGCCAAGGAACTAGCGTCCAAGAGACCCAGTACTTC.